This T cell receptor beta chain was sequenced in a study of T cells in Graves' hyperthyroidism and ophthalmopathy. Study at large: Peripheral blood sampling occurred at initial diagnosis, before any treatment.

By share, this clonotype counts as medium-sized. It was RNA transcripts that yielded the amplified TCR beta CDR3 regions. The primer set for the first-round RT-PCR of the TCR CDR3 was HTBI. Each CDR3 protein gets one entry after TCRdb re-called the multiplex PCR reads with MiXCR. The table shows under 30,000 distinct CDR3 sequences, with about 49% occurring only once. Looked up from germline, CDR1 is SNHLY and CDR2 is FYNNEI. The CDR3 covers 11 residues. V was pared by 7 bases and J by 3 bases, with 6 bases between. The chain recombines TRBV2 with TRBJ2-5; D not certain. Sequenced input: blood. This receptor was identified in a woman between 35 and 50 years old with Graves' hyperthyroidism that later progressed to Graves' ophthalmopathy. CDR3 coding DNA: TGTGCCAGCAACTCTGAAGAGACCCAGTACTTC. This translates into CASNSEETQYF.